A single sample gave rise to the 7 T cell receptor beta chains below, sequenced in a study of early T cells in non-severe SARS-CoV-2 infection. Via MiXCR, TCRdb re-called the 5' RACE reads, giving one row per CDR3 protein. The profile covers approximately 84,000 distinct CDR3 sequences, with about 15% appearing a single time and around 6% taken by the ten largest. Source material: whole blood. These receptors were collected from an adult who was a healthcare worker with PCR-confirmed SARS-CoV-2 infection or an uninfected control (not recorded which).

This chain links TRBV4-3 with TRBJ1-3, with D uncertain. V was pared by 0 bases and J by 2 bases, with 14 bases between. The CDR3 length is 17 residues. Per the germline V gene, CDR1 is LGHNA and CDR2 is YSLEER. The CDR3 sequence is CASSQDPLLGPGNTIYF. The CDR3 DNA reads TGCGCCAGCAGCCAAGATCCGTTGCTCGGGCCTGGAAACACCATATATTTT.

The CDR3 sequence: CASSARAGSYNEQFF. CDR3 in DNA: TGTGCCAGCAGCGCCAGGGCCGGGTCCTACAATGAGCAGTTCTTC. J is TRBJ2-1 and V is TRBV9, with D perhaps TRBD1 (5 bases). The CDR3 contains 15 residues. CDR1 is SGDLS and CDR2 is YYNGEE in the germline V gene. Trimming pared 3 bases from V and 1 base from J, leaving 11 bases between.

There are many counts of this clonotype. The gene calls are TRBV5-5 and TRBJ2-5; the match to TRBD1 covers 8 bases. Germline values: CDR1 SGHKS, CDR2 YYEKEE (reference sequence). V dropped 0 bases and J dropped 12; count of bases not matched to a gene: 1. This CDR3 spans 11 amino acids. In DNA form, the CDR3 reads TGTGCCAGCAGCTTGGGACAGGGGAAGTACTTC. Protein sequence: CASSLGQGKYF. The full variable domain, its missing parts supplied by reference TRBV5-5 and TRBJ2-5, is DAGVTQSPTHLIKTRGQQVTLRCSPISGHKSVSWYQQVLGQGPQFIFQYYEKEERGRGNFPDRFSARQFPNYSSELNVNALLLGDSALYLCASSLGQGKYFGPGTRLLVL.

The rearrangement joins TRBV20-1 to TRBJ2-7, with 8 bases matching TRBD2. The CDR3 consists of 14 residues. Unmatched junction bases numbered 8, after V lost 2 bases and J lost 5 bases. Germline V gene lookup returns CDR1 DFQATT and CDR2 SNEGSKA (reference sequence). This chain's CDR3 is CSARSFSGSNEQYF. In DNA form, the CDR3 reads TGCAGTGCTAGAAGCTTCAGCGGGAGTAACGAGCAGTACTTC.

The J gene is TRBJ2-4, the V gene TRBV28, with D tentatively TRBD1 (7 bases). V lost 6 bases and J 3 bases, leaving 18 bases between the germline ends. Looked up from germline, CDR1 is MDHEN and CDR2 is SYDVKM. This CDR3 contains 16 residues. As DNA, the CDR3 is TGTGCCAGCAGCACCCCGGGGGCAGGGGGCAAAAACATTCAGTACTTC. Translated, it gives CASSTPGAGGKNIQYF.

This clonotype has just a few counts. The rearrangement uses TRBV4-3 and TRBJ2-2; 11 bases fit TRBD1. This CDR3 spans 15 amino acids. CDR1 and CDR2 (germline): LGHNA, YSLEER. J gave up 11 bases and V 1 base, and 6 bases lay outside the gene matches. The CDR3 nucleotides are TGCGCCAGCAGCCAAGCCCTGGACAGGGGGCGAGAGCTGTTTTTT. Amino acids: CASSQALDRGRELFF.

This clonotype has only a few counts. The rearrangement links TRBV20-1 to TRBJ2-7; the match to TRBD2 covers 12 bases. The ends lost 1 base at V and 12 bases at J; junction bases unmatched: 10. Germline values: CDR1 DFQATT, CDR2 SNEGSKA (reference sequence). This CDR3 is built from 14 residues. This CDR3 is CSARVPTSGRVLYF. The CDR3 nucleotides are TGCAGTGCTAGAGTCCCGACTAGCGGGAGAGTATTGTACTTC.